These 15 T cell receptor beta chains originate from one sample sequenced in a study of identical twins. TCRdb re-analysed the 5' RACE reads in MiXCR, keeping a single row per CDR3 protein. Here the sample spans 350,000 or so distinct CDR3 sequences, about 9% being singletons. The sample consisted of naive T cells sorted from blood. These receptors all come from a woman aged 50 to 65 in good health.

This clonotype was picked up a small number of times. This sequence joins TRBV12-3 or TRBV12-4 and TRBJ2-5, with unresolved D. The CDR3 totals 16 residues. Trimming removed 4 bases at V and 5 bases at J, with 20 bases between. The CDR3 bases are TGTGCCAGCAGTTACCACCGGTCAAAACCTGTGGAGACCCAGTACTTC. Translation: CASSYHRSKPVETQYF.

This rearrangement joins TRBV3-1 to TRBJ1-1; D ambiguous. The CDR3 has 13 amino acids. Looked up from germline, CDR1 is LGHDT and CDR2 is YNNKEL (reference sequence). The V end lost 1 base, the J end lost 6 bases, and 9 bases lay between the germline ends. The CDR3 here is CASSQATGSEAFF. DNA of the CDR3: TGTGCCAGCAGCCAAGCTACGGGATCTGAAGCTTTCTTT.

V gene TRBV2 combines with J gene TRBJ2-3; D could derive from TRBD1 or TRBD2 (5 bases each). The CDR3 length is 16 residues. Germline V gene sequence: CDR1 SNHLY, CDR2 FYNNEI. Deletions cut 0 bases from V and 4 bases from J, with 14 bases between. The CDR3 DNA is TGTGCCAGCAGTGAAGCGCTTCGGGGCGTCTCAGATACGCAGTATTTT. Protein product: CASSEALRGVSDTQYF.

This sequence joins TRBV3-1 and TRBJ2-3; TRBD2 matches 10 bases. The CDR3 is made up of 19 amino acids. J lost 2 bases, V lost 0 bases, and 11 bases had no gene match. The V gene's germline CDR1 is LGHDT and CDR2 YNNKEL (reference sequence). CDR3 in DNA: TGTGCCAGCAGCCAAGATCTGGCTAGCGGGAGTCTATACACAGATACGCAGTATTTT. This translates into CASSQDLASGSLYTDTQYF.

The rearrangement joins TRBV18 to TRBJ2-1, with D uncertain. Looked up from germline, CDR1 is KGHSH and CDR2 is LQKENI. The CDR3 has 16 amino acids. The germline V and J ends were trimmed by 4 bases and 0 bases, with 13 bases remaining between them. CDR3 amino acids: CASSQKQISSYNEQFF. CDR3 nucleotide sequence: TGTGCCAGCTCACAAAAGCAGATAAGCTCCTACAATGAGCAGTTCTTC.

This clonotype was seen at least ten times. The rearrangement joins TRBV6-6 to TRBJ1-6; the D gene is possibly TRBD1 (6 bases). Between the trimmed V and J ends, which lost 6 bases and 10 bases, there was a span of 16 bases. The CDR3 covers 14 residues. Germline CDR1 is MNHNY and CDR2 is SVGAGI (reference sequence). CDR3 nucleotide sequence: TGTGCCAGCAGGACACAGGGCTTAAAGTCACCCCTCCACTTT. As protein: CASRTQGLKSPLHF.

This clonotype was picked up many times. The V gene is TRBV7-9, the J gene TRBJ2-7; TRBD2 might be the D (6 bases). The germline V gene encodes CDR1 SEHNR and CDR2 FQNEAQ (reference sequence). Trimming shortened V by 5 bases and J by 4 bases, and 15 bases separated the two germline ends. CDR3 size: 14 residues. The CDR3, as DNA: TGTGCCAGCAGCCTCCGGGACTTTGTTTACGAGCAGTACTTC. This encodes CASSLRDFVYEQYF.

J is TRBJ1-3 and V is TRBV9; tentative D call: TRBD1 (5 bases). V was shortened by 0 bases and J by 0 bases, with 10 bases between the two germline ends. CDR3 length: 16 amino acids. The germline CDR1 and CDR2 sequences are SGDLS and YYNGEE. The CDR3 sequence is CASSVAGPSSGNTIYF. The CDR3 nucleotides are TGTGCCAGCAGCGTAGCGGGACCCAGCTCTGGAAACACCATATATTTT.

This clonotype came up a few times. The chain carries TRBV16 and TRBJ2-1; a possible D gene is TRBD1 (6 bases). Between the trimmed V and J ends, which lost 2 bases and 5 bases, there was a span of 13 bases. Germline loops: CDR1 KGHSY, CDR2 FQNENV. CDR3 length: 15 amino acids. CDR3 in amino acids: CASSQNVRQDNEQFF. In nucleotides, the CDR3 is TGTGCCAGCAGCCAAAACGTTAGACAGGACAATGAGCAGTTCTTC.

The chain couples TRBV14 to TRBJ2-5; D not resolved. CDR1 SGHDN and CDR2 FVKESK come from the germline V gene. This CDR3 comprises 15 residues. Trimming shortened V by 0 bases and J by 2 bases, and 10 bases separated the two germline ends. CDR3 sequence: CASSQDRALQETQYF. The CDR3 region has the DNA TGTGCCAGCAGCCAAGATAGGGCCTTGCAAGAGACCCAGTACTTC.

In this sample, this clonotype turned up a few times. The chain joins TRBV5-1 to TRBJ2-5, with D perhaps matching TRBD1 or TRBD2 (5 bases each). The germline CDR1 and CDR2 sequences are SGHRS and YFSETQ. V was trimmed by 1 base and J by 5 bases, leaving 15 bases between them. This CDR3 is 15 amino acids long. This CDR3 is CASSLSRGPVETQYF. CDR3 DNA sequence: TGCGCCAGCAGCTTGAGTAGGGGACCTGTGGAGACCCAGTACTTC.

In its sample, this clonotype was seen many times. For the CDR3, the DNA is TGTGCCACCAGTGATTCGCGCAGGGGAGCCGAGACCCAGTACTTC. This encodes CATSDSRRGAETQYF. The V call is TRBV24-1, the J call TRBJ2-5; the D gene is possibly TRBD1 (6 bases). The CDR3 runs 15 residues. Trimming left V 2 bases short and J 5 bases short, with 14 bases between. From germline, CDR1 is KGHDR and CDR2 SFDVKD.

This clonotype was picked up many times. J is TRBJ1-2 and V is TRBV20-1; D perhaps matches TRBD1 (5 bases). Trimming shortened V by 6 bases and J by 3 bases, and 8 bases separated the two germline ends. The germline V gene has CDR1 DFQATT and CDR2 SNEGSKA (reference sequence). The CDR3 has 11 amino acids. DNA of the CDR3: TGCAGTGCCCAGGGCGACTATGGCTACACCTTC. It codes for CSAQGDYGYTF.

In this sample, this clonotype turned up many times. This chain links TRBV7-2 with TRBJ2-1; 8 bases are a match to TRBD1. Per the germline V gene, CDR1 is SGHTA and CDR2 is FQGNSA. The CDR3 runs to 15 residues. V shed 3 bases and J 4 bases; nucleotides not matched to a gene: 5. The CDR3 here is CASSFPGGSYNEQFF. In DNA form, the CDR3 reads TGTGCCAGCAGCTTCCCAGGGGGCTCTTACAATGAGCAGTTCTTC.

This sequence joins TRBV29-1 and TRBJ2-7, with no clear D. Germline values: CDR1 SQVTM, CDR2 ANQGSEA. The CDR3 spans 9 residues. CDR3 residues: CSEFEEQYV. DNA for the CDR3: TGCAGTGAGTTTGAGGAGCAGTACGTC.